A single T cell receptor beta chain is shown here with its context. Its antigen is as yet unknown. The entry originates in a study of PD-1 blockade in classical Hodgkin lymphoma. Regarding the study as a whole: Those starting nivolumab under 1 year post-ASCT were excluded. Complete responders started with a diversity level that resembled newly diagnosed patients at baseline. The repertoire differences lack a defined cause, possibly disease activity or prior therapy. Newly diagnosed patients reportedly had lower baseline TCR diversity than healthy donors.

CDR1 SGHAT and CDR2 FQNNGV come from the germline V gene. This CDR3 has 13 residues. The V gene lost 5 bases and the J gene lost 0 bases, with 7 bases spanning the gap. Libraries were prepared by immunoSEQ multiplex PCR; TCRdb keeps only in-frame clonotypes and omits some of them. Among some 18,000 clones, 88% were seen once, and the ten largest hold 5%. This sample's time point: cycle 4 day 1 (C4D1), after 5 to 7 weeks of nivolumab. Autologous stem cell transplantation was followed by relapse in every patient, and brentuximab vedotin exposure varied. The authors enriched CD8+ T cells from thawed PBMCs via magnetic negative selection.

This specimen consisted of CD8+ T cells from blood, obtained before the fourth cycle of nivolumab. The source of this sequence is a human donor with classical Hodgkin lymphoma. V and J are TRBV11-2 and TRBJ1-2; D uncertain. The chain's CDR3 is CASSRWANYGYTF. The CDR3 coding sequence is TGTGCCAGCAGCAGGTGGGCTAACTATGGCTACACCTTC.